The clone carrying this T cell receptor beta chain has just one count. Its specificity is not known. This entry belongs to a study of cytomegalovirus exposure and HLA in healthy donors. General study results and limits: In a later analysis, TCR beta V- and J-gene trimming was associated with a missense DCLRE1C variant.

Primers for the PCR totalled 60 Vbeta and 13 Jbeta. The assay was immunoSEQ multiplex PCR, and TCRdb's table has in-frame clones only and misses some. The sample consists of 150,000 or so clones, about two thirds of them appearing once. Germline V gene sequence: CDR1 KGHSH, CDR2 LQKENI. The CDR3 loop spans 16 amino acids. The V gene lost 3 bases and the J gene lost 5 bases, with 19 bases spanning the gap. The TCR sequence derives from a young man in good health and CMV-seropositive. V and J are TRBV18 and TRBJ1-1; no firm D call. Input material: PBMCs. This chain's CDR3 is CASSPDRNGERTEAFF. The CDR3 nucleotides read TGTGCCAGCTCACCGGATCGAAATGGGGAGCGTACTGAAGCTTTCTTT.